This T cell receptor beta chain is from a study of cytomegalovirus exposure and HLA in healthy donors. On this clone: Its antigen is not known.

With 60 Vbeta and 13 Jbeta primers, the PCR was carried out. Here immunoSEQ multiplex PCR was the method, and the copy in TCRdb shows in-frame clones only, minus some. The table records around 170,000 clones, 82% of them present only once. The germline V gene encodes CDR1 MDHEN and CDR2 SYDVKM. This CDR3 comprises 12 residues. The V and J ends lost 3 bases and 9 bases respectively, with 10 bases between them. Overall study findings and caveats: The number of N-insertions in an Asian-associated ancestry cluster was reportedly below the approximately 600-donor mean in a later analysis.

The gene calls are TRBV28 and TRBJ2-3, with TRBD2 as a possible D gene (5 bases). This TCR was recovered from a man in his forties in good health and CMV-seronegative. The material sequenced was PBMCs. The CDR3 loop reads CASSLDSGTQYF. The CDR3 DNA sequence: TGTGCCAGCAGTTTGGACTCTGGAACGCAGTATTTT. The full variable domain, in which reference TRBV28 and TRBJ2-3 provide the parts outside the CDR3, is DVKVTQSSRYLVKRTGEKVFLECVQDMDHENMFWYRQDPGLGLRLIYFSYDVKMKEKGDIPEGYSVSREKKERFSLILESASTNQTSMYLCASSLDSGTQYFGPGTRLTVL.